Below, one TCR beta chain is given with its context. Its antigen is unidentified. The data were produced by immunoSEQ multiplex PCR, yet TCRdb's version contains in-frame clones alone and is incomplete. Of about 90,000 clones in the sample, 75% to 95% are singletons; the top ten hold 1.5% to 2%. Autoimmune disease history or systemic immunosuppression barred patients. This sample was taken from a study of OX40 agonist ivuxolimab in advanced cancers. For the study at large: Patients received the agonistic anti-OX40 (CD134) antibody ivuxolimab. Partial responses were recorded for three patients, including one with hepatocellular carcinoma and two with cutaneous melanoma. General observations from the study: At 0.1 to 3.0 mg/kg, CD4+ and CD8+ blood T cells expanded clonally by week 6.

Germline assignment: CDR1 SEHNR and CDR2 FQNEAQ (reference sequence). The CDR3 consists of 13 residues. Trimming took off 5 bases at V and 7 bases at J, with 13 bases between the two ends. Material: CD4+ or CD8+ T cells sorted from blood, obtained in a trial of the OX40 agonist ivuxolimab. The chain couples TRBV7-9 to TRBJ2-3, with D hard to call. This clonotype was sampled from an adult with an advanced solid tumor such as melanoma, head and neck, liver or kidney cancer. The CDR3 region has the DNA TGTGCCAGCAGCCCGGCGGCCCGGAATACGCAGTATTTT. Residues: CASSPAARNTQYF.